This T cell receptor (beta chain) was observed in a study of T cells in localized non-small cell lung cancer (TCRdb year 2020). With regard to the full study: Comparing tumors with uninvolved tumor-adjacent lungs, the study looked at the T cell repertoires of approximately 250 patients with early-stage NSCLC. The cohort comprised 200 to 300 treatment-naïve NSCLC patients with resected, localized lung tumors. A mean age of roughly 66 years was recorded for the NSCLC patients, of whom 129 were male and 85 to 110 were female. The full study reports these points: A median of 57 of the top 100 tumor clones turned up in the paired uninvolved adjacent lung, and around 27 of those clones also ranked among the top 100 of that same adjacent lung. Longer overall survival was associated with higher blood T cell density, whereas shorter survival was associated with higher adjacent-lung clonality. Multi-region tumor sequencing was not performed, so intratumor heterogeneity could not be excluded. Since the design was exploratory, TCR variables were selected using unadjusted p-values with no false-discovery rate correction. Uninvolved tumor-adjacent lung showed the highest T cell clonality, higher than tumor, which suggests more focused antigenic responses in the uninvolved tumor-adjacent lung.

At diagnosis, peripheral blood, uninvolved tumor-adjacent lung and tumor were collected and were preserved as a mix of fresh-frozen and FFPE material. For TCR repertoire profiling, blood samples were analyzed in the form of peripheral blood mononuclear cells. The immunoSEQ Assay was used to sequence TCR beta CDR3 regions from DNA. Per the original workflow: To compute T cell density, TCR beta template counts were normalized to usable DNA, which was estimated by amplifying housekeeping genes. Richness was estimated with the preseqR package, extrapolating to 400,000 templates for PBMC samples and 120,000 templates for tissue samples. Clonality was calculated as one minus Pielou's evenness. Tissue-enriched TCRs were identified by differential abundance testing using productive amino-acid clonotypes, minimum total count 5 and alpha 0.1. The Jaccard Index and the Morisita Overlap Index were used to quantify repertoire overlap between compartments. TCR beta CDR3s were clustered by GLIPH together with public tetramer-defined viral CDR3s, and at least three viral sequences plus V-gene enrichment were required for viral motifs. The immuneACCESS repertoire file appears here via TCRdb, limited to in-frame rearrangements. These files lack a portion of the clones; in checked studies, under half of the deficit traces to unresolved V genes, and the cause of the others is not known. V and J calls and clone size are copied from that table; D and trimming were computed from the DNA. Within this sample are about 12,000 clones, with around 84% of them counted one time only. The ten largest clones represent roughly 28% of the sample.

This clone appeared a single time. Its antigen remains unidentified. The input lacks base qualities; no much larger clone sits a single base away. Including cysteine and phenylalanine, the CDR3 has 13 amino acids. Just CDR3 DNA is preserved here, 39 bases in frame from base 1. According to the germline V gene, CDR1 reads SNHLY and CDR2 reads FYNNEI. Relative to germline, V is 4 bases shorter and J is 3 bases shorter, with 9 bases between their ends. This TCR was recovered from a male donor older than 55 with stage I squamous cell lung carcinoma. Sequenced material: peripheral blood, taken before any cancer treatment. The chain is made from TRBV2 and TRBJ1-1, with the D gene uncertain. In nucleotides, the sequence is TGTGCCAGCAGTGCGTCGAGGGACACTGAAGCTTTCTTT. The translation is CASSASRDTEAFF.